These T cell receptor beta chains were read from a single sample in a study of beta chain features in type 1 diabetes. Assay used: immunoSEQ multiplex PCR; TCRdb lists only in-frame clones, some missing. The table shows 630,000 or so clones, with around 15% occurring only once. What was sequenced was naive CD4+ T cells from blood. These receptors were obtained from a man aged 18 to 30 with type 1 diabetes. CDR3s include the opening cysteine and the closing phenylalanine or tryptophan. Fields, in order: clone size, J gene, D gene, V gene, CDR3 protein, CDR3 DNA. D genes are given only for firm matches. Rows may omit the clone size; those that give it use once, few, many or a size class.

>NA|TRBJ1-5|NA|TRBV2
CASRVSGSGNQPQHF
TGTGCCAGCAGAGTCTCGGGGTCTGGGAATCAGCCCCAGCATTTT
>NA|TRBJ1-1|NA|TRBV11-1
CASSLGDEAFF
TGTGCCAGCAGCTTGGGTGATGAAGCTTTCTTT
>NA|TRBJ2-7|NA|TRBV14
CASSQDHSQTSQYF
TGTGCCAGCAGCCAAGACCACAGCCAAACCTCCCAGTACTTC
>few|TRBJ1-4|TRBD1|TRBV28
CASKSPGQGGEKLFF
TGTGCCAGCAAATCGCCGGGACAGGGAGGTGAAAAACTGTTTTTT
>once|TRBJ1-2|TRBD1|TRBV9
CASSEDRGGYGYTF
TGTGCCAGCAGCGAGGACAGGGGAGGGTATGGCTACACCTTC
>few|TRBJ1-5|NA|TRBV30
CAWSHRVNQPQHF
TGTGCCTGGAGTCATAGGGTCAATCAGCCCCAGCATTTT
>NA|TRBJ1-4|NA|TRBV15
CASTGETNEKLFF
TGTGCTTCAACGGGGGAAACTAATGAAAAACTGTTTTTT
>few|TRBJ2-1|NA|TRBV7-9
CASSPGRGNEQFF
TGTGCCAGCAGCCCCGGCCGGGGGAATGAGCAGTTCTTC
>NA|TRBJ2-5|TRBD2|TRBV10-3
CAIRRTSGRAGETQYF
TGTGCCATCAGGAGGACTAGCGGGAGGGCAGGAGAGACCCAGTACTTC
>NA|TRBJ2-2|TRBD2|TRBV25-1
CASSELPGGPIGELFF
TGTGCCAGCAGTGAATTACCGGGAGGGCCGATCGGGGAGCTGTTTTTT
>NA|TRBJ2-5|NA|TRBV6-1
CASSANPRDYQETQYF
TGTGCCAGCAGTGCCAATCCCCGGGACTACCAAGAGACCCAGTACTTC
>NA|TRBJ2-5|TRBD1|TRBV4-1
CASSRTGGTQETQYF
TGCGCCAGCAGCCGGACAGGGGGCACCCAAGAGACCCAGTACTTC